This T cell receptor (beta chain) was sequenced for a study of shared clonotypes between healthy human individuals. As defined, naive CD8 cells were CD45RO-negative and positively selected for CCR7, with terminally differentiated effector memory CD45RA+ cells excluded. Donors comprised only Caucasian adults living in Nashville, Tennessee. The germline gives CDR1 SGHNT, CDR2 YENEEA. V lost 9 bases and J 7 bases, leaving 10 bases between the germline ends. This CDR3 is 10 amino acids long. Here immunoSEQ multiplex PCR was the method, and the copy in TCRdb shows in-frame clones only, minus some. The table records millions of clones, roughly 94% of them present only once. This clone was counted a single time.

The receptor was isolated from a man between 18 and 29 years old in good health. V usage is TRBV11-3 and J usage is TRBJ2-7; D is perhaps TRBD2 (5 bases). Input material: naive CD8+ T cells sorted from blood. CDR3 bases: TGTGCCAGACGCCGGAGGGAGCAGTACTTC. Translated: CARRRREQYF. Based on the CDR3 plus reference TRBV11-3 and TRBJ2-7, the full variable domain is EAGVVQSPRYKIIEKKQPVAFWCNPISGHNTLYWYLQNLGQGPELLIRYENEEAVDDSQLPKDRFSAERLKGVDSTLKIQPAELGDSAVYLCARRRREQYFGPGTRLTVT.